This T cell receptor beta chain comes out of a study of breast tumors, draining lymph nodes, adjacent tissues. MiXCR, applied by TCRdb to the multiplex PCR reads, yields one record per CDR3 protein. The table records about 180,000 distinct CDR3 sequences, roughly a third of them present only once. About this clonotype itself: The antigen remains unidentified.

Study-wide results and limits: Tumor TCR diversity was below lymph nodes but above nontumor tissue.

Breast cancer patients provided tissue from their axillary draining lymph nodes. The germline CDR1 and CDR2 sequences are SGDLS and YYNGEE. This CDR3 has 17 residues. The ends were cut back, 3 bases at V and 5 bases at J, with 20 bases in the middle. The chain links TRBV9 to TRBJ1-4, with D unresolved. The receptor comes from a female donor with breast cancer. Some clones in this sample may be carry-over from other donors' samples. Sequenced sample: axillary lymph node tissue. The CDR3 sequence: CASSGVTSGTYNEKLFF. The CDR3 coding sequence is TGTGCCAGCAGCGGGGTGACTAGCGGTACCTACAATGAAAAACTGTTTTTT.